Each of the 10 T cell receptor beta chains below was sequenced from the same sample in a study of T cell changes during pregnancy in multiple sclerosis. Sequencing was performed with immunoSEQ multiplex PCR; in TCRdb, only in-frame clones are kept and a portion is missing. The sample has 55,000 to 70,000 clones, roughly nine tenths seen once; the top ten hold about 1.4%. This specimen was peripheral blood, taken in the second trimester of pregnancy. The receptors were sampled from a female donor in good health, enrolled as a control in a pregnancy study.

The chain carries TRBV5-4 and TRBJ2-1, with 14 bases identical to TRBD2. The CDR3 is 16 amino acids. CDR1 and CDR2 from the germline V gene are SGHNT and YYREEE (reference sequence). After removal of 4 bases from V and 4 bases from J, the junction contained 4 bases not matched to a gene. CDR3 region: CASSARTSGRYNEQFF. The DNA for the CDR3 is TGTGCCAGCAGCGCACGGACTAGCGGGAGGTACAATGAGCAGTTCTTC.

The chain is built from TRBV5-5 and TRBJ1-1; no clear D. CDR3 length: 12 residues. The V gene's germline CDR1 is SGHKS and CDR2 YYEKEE (reference sequence). Trimming took off 4 bases at V and 10 bases at J, with 14 bases between the two ends. The DNA of the CDR3 is TGTGCCAGCAGCCCCAGACCGTCAGGAGCTTTCTTT. Protein product: CASSPRPSGAFF.

The chain recombines TRBV30 with TRBJ1-3; 10 bases match TRBD1. The CDR3 sequence is 17 residues long. The V gene's germline CDR1 is GTSNPN and CDR2 SVGIG (reference sequence). The junction had 7 bases not matched to a gene; V was cut back by 2 bases and J by 0 bases. The CDR3 coding sequence is TGTGCCTGGAGTCCCCGGGACAGGGGATTCTCTGGAAACACCATATATTTT. It yields the protein CAWSPRDRGFSGNTIYF.

V usage is TRBV7-6 and J usage is TRBJ2-5; D not resolved. Germline V gene sequence: CDR1 SGHVS, CDR2 FNYEAQ. The CDR3 has 12 amino acids. Trimming shortened V by 3 bases and J by 2 bases, and 4 bases separated the two germline ends. CDR3 region: CASSLEQETQYF. The DNA for the CDR3 is TGTGCCAGCAGCTTGGAGCAAGAGACCCAGTACTTC.

The chain recombines TRBV11-2 with TRBJ1-1; the D gene is possibly TRBD1 (5 bases). This CDR3 is 15 amino acids long. Germline CDR1 reads SGHAT; CDR2 reads FQNNGV. V was clipped by 1 base and J by 0 bases, with 9 bases between them. The CDR3 DNA sequence: TGTGCCAGCAGCTTAGTATCAGGGATGAACACTGAAGCTTTCTTT. It codes for CASSLVSGMNTEAFF.

This rearrangement joins TRBV7-8 to TRBJ2-1, with TRBD2 matching 7 bases. V shed 8 bases, J shed 9 bases, and the junction held 10 bases outside the gene matches. Germline V CDR1 and CDR2: SGHVS, FQNEAQ. The length of the CDR3 is 13 residues. CDR3 residues: CASFLGGVGEQFF. DNA for the CDR3: TGTGCCAGCTTCCTGGGGGGGGTTGGTGAGCAGTTCTTC.

J is TRBJ1-2 and V is TRBV19; TRBD1 matches at 12 bases. CDR1 LNHDA and CDR2 SQIVND come from the germline V gene (reference sequence). V was clipped by 3 bases and J by 7 bases; unmatched bases: 6. The CDR3 totals 15 residues. The CDR3 reads CASSIRRDRGLGYTF. CDR3 DNA: TGTGCCAGTAGTATCCGCCGGGACAGGGGGCTTGGCTACACCTTC.

The CDR3 DNA follows: TGTGCCAGCTCACCACAGTCCGGGTACCAAGAGACCCAGTACTTC. It translates to CASSPQSGYQETQYF. The chain recombines TRBV18 with TRBJ2-5; unclear D gene. The CDR3 extends over 15 amino acids. V lost 1 base to trimming and J lost 0 bases, with 9 bases between them. Germline V CDR1 and CDR2: KGHSH, LQKENI.

This chain joins TRBV18 and TRBJ1-2; no reliable D call. Germline CDR1 KGHSH, CDR2 LQKENI. The CDR3 runs 13 residues. Trimming removed 4 bases at V and 3 bases at J, with 9 bases between. The CDR3: CASSQRVDYGYTF. The CDR3 DNA sequence: TGTGCCAGCTCACAACGGGTTGACTATGGCTACACCTTC. Drawing the rest from reference TRBV18 and TRBJ1-2, the complete variable domain is NAGVMQNPRHLVRRRGQEARLRCSPMKGHSHVYWYRQLPEEGLKFMVYLQKENIIDESGMPKERFSAEFPKEGPSILRIQQVVRGDSAAYFCASSQRVDYGYTFGSGTRLTVV.

The chain recombines TRBV7-9 with TRBJ1-3; 7 bases line up with TRBD1. CDR3 length: 16 residues. V lost 5 bases to trimming and J lost 4 bases; unmatched junction nucleotides: 11. The germline CDR1 and CDR2 sequences are SEHNR and FQNEAQ (reference sequence). CDR3 nucleotides: TGTGCCAGCAGCCCTCTGGGACAGAAAGGGGGAAACACCATATATTTT. Its protein product is CASSPLGQKGGNTIYF.